Listed below are T cell receptor beta chains from one sample, sequenced in a study of cytomegalovirus exposure and HLA in healthy donors. Repertoires were generated with immunoSEQ multiplex PCR, while TCRdb's copy carries only in-frame clones and drops some. The table shows 150,000 to 200,000 clones, with around 84% occurring only once. Sequences were obtained from PBMCs. These receptors were obtained from a man aged 18 to 35 in good health and CMV-seropositive. Both conserved end residues are part of each CDR3. D genes are given only for firm matches. Expanded clones are given a class, and other clones once, few, many or no size at all.

>.|.|TRBV28|TRBJ1-2
CASTTVWFSHGYTF
TGTGCCAGCACCACGGTGTGGTTTTCCCATGGCTACACCTTC
>.|once|TRBV23-1|TRBJ2-7
CASTLGYEQYF
TGCGCCAGCACACTTGGCTACGAGCAGTACTTC
>TRBD2|.|TRBV5-6|TRBJ2-7
CASSSRGISYEQYF
TGTGCCAGCAGCTCGCGGGGGATCTCCTACGAGCAGTACTTC
>.|.|TRBV10-3|TRBJ2-3
CAISEESADTQYF
TGTGCCATCAGTGAGGAGTCCGCAGATACGCAGTATTTT
>.|.|TRBV4-1|TRBJ2-7
CASSRGVPPYEQYF
TGCGCCAGCAGCCGGGGGGTACCCCCCTACGAGCAGTACTTC
>.|.|TRBV5-6|TRBJ2-5
CASSSTQGPIYQETQYF
TGTGCCAGCAGTTCGACTCAGGGGCCCATTTATCAGGAGACCCAGTACTTC
>.|.|TRBV18|TRBJ2-7
CASSRVPGLSSYEQYF
TGTGCCAGCTCACGCGTCCCGGGACTTAGCTCCTACGAGCAGTACTTC
>TRBD2|.|TRBV10-3|TRBJ2-1
CAIRERVLAEYGGEQFF
TGTGCCATCAGGGAAAGGGTACTAGCGGAGTATGGTGGTGAGCAGTTCTTC
>.|.|TRBV4-3|TRBJ2-5
CASSQGFGRGEETQYF
TGCGCCAGCAGCCAAGGATTTGGCAGGGGGGAAGAGACCCAGTACTTC
>TRBD2|.|TRBV30|TRBJ2-7
CAWSGGGTSGYEQYF
TGTGCCTGGAGTGGGGGGGGGACTAGCGGTTACGAGCAGTACTTC
>.|.|TRBV6-1|TRBJ2-4
CASSVRVGGLSTAIKNIQYF
TGTGCCAGCAGTGTTAGGGTAGGGGGACTAAGCACGGCCATAAAAAACATTCAGTACTTC
>.|few|TRBV21-1|TRBJ1-5
CASSPLQGAYYSNQPQHF
TGTGCCAGCAGCCCTCTCCAGGGGGCCTATTATAGCAATCAGCCCCAGCATTTT
>.|few|TRBV4-1|TRBJ2-7
CASSQEGVYNEQYF
TGCGCCAGCAGCCAGGAAGGGGTTTATAACGAGCAGTACTTC
>TRBD2|.|TRBV2|TRBJ2-1
CASMRLAGGNEQFF
TGTGCCAGCATGCGCCTAGCGGGAGGCAATGAGCAGTTCTTC
>TRBD2|.|TRBV6-1|TRBJ2-3
CASSEAGGGSTDTQYF
TGTGCCAGCAGTGAAGCGGGCGGGGGGAGCACAGATACGCAGTATTTT
>TRBD2|.|TRBV14|TRBJ2-7
CASSPLAGVTGEQYF
TGTGCCAGCAGTCCCTTAGCGGGAGTAACGGGCGAGCAGTACTTC
>TRBD2|.|TRBV28|TRBJ2-7
CASSGASGRPNEQYF
TGTGCCAGCAGCGGAGCTAGCGGGAGGCCCAACGAGCAGTACTTC
>TRBD1|.|TRBV27|TRBJ2-7
CASSFGTGTYEQYF
TGTGCCAGCAGTTTCGGGACAGGGACCTACGAGCAGTACTTC
>TRBD2|.|TRBV27|TRBJ2-3
CASSLTSGSTDTQYF
TGTGCCAGCAGTTTAACTAGCGGGAGCACAGATACGCAGTATTTT
>TRBD2|.|TRBV7-9|TRBJ2-3
CASDTGTSGMGTDTQYF
TGTGCCAGCGATACCGGGACTAGCGGGATGGGGACAGATACGCAGTATTTT
>.|.|TRBV5-1|TRBJ2-7
CASTEQGAGYYEQYF
TGCGCCAGCACTGAACAGGGTGCGGGCTACTACGAGCAGTACTTC
>TRBD1|once|TRBV28|TRBJ2-1
CASSPPGQGIHEQFF
TGTGCCAGCAGTCCCCCCGGACAGGGGATCCATGAGCAGTTCTTC
>TRBD2|.|TRBV7-9|TRBJ2-3
CASSLGAGTSGGTDTQYF
TGTGCCAGCAGTTTAGGTGCCGGGACTAGCGGGGGCACAGATACGCAGTATTTT
>TRBD1|.|TRBV4-1|TRBJ1-2
CASSQERATGGTYGYTF
TGCGCCAGCAGCCAAGAGAGAGCGACAGGGGGAACCTATGGCTACACCTTC
>TRBD2|many|TRBV4-3|TRBJ2-7
CASSQDVPTSGSYEQYF
TGCGCCAGCAGCCAAGATGTCCCGACTAGCGGATCCTACGAGCAGTACTTC
>.|.|TRBV28|TRBJ1-1
CASSLSAQTSEAFF
TGTGCCAGCAGTTTATCGGCTCAGACTTCTGAAGCTTTCTTT
>TRBD1|.|TRBV5-1|TRBJ2-5
CASSHGTGVSETQYF
TGCGCCAGCAGCCACGGGACAGGGGTTTCAGAGACCCAGTACTTC
>.|.|TRBV19|TRBJ2-7
CASKERTSGEQYF
TGTGCCAGTAAGGAGCGGACCTCTGGGGAGCAGTACTTC
>TRBD1|many|TRBV9|TRBJ2-3
CASSLSGGHSTDTQYF
TGTGCCAGCAGCCTGTCAGGGGGCCATTCCACAGATACGCAGTATTTT
>.|.|TRBV27|TRBJ1-2
CASSFQGLKLGGYTF
TGTGCCAGCAGTTTTCAGGGTCTGAAGTTAGGAGGCTACACCTTC
>.|.|TRBV5-4|TRBJ2-1
CASSLARGGGYNEQFF
TGTGCCAGCAGCTTGGCTCGGGGAGGGGGCTACAATGAGCAGTTCTTC
>.|.|TRBV6-1|TRBJ1-5
CASSSKRKDQPQHF
TGTGCCAGCAGTTCGAAGCGGAAAGATCAGCCCCAGCATTTT
>TRBD2|.|TRBV11-3|TRBJ2-1
CASSLVASGILTRHEQFF
TGTGCCAGCAGCTTAGTGGCTAGCGGGATACTGACGCGGCATGAGCAGTTCTTC
>TRBD2|few|TRBV6-4|TRBJ2-1
CASSGLAGDGYNEQFF
TGTGCCAGCAGCGGACTAGCGGGAGATGGTTACAATGAGCAGTTCTTC
>TRBD2|.|TRBV29-1|TRBJ2-7
CSVEPAAGGRGEQYF
TGCAGCGTTGAGCCCGCCGCGGGAGGCCGAGGCGAGCAGTACTTC
>.|.|TRBV28|TRBJ2-5
CASRTQETQYF
TGTGCCAGCAGAACTCAAGAGACCCAGTACTTC
>.|.|TRBV18|TRBJ2-7
CASSPGMPEQYF
TGTGCCAGCTCACCGGGCATGCCCGAGCAGTACTTC
>TRBD2|.|TRBV18|TRBJ2-1
CASSPPRGLAGGNEQFF
TGTGCCAGCTCACCACCGCGGGGCCTAGCGGGGGGGAATGAGCAGTTCTTC
>TRBD1|.|TRBV19|TRBJ2-7
CASSPGQAYEQYF
TGTGCCAGTAGTCCAGGACAGGCCTACGAGCAGTACTTC
>TRBD2|.|TRBV5-1|TRBJ2-3
CASRRSGREADTQYF
TGCGCCAGCAGGCGTAGCGGGAGGGAGGCAGATACGCAGTATTTT